A selection of T cell receptor beta chains follows, all from one sample in a study of T cells in Graves' hyperthyroidism and ophthalmopathy. TCRdb used MiXCR to reprocess the multiplex PCR reads, holding one entry per CDR3 protein. The sample holds roughly 580,000 distinct CDR3 sequences, approximately 15% seen once. The sequenced sample consisted of blood. These receptors were collected from a woman in her twenties or thirties with Graves' hyperthyroidism that later progressed to Graves' ophthalmopathy. Each CDR3 is given without its conserved first and last residue.

v_gene	j_gene	CDR3aa
TRBV7-2	TRBJ2-7	ASSPGLTLREQY
TRBV14	TRBJ2-2	ASSQELPGDGELF
TRBV24-1	TRBJ2-1	ATSDSGTSGRALDEQF
TRBV12-3/TRBV12-4	TRBJ1-5	ASAALNSNQPQH
TRBV11-3	TRBJ2-1	ASSSGGPLASYNEQF
TRBV7-9	TRBJ1-2	ASSRTGENYGYT
TRBV30	TRBJ1-2	AWSAGTYYGYT
TRBV19	TRBJ1-4	ASGLATNEKLF
TRBV3-1	TRBJ1-5	ASSLGGSRQPQH
TRBV28	TRBJ2-2	ASRQGDDTGELF
TRBV24-1	TRBJ2-2	ATSDRTPSPGELF
TRBV27	TRBJ1-2	ASSLSGQGFKYGYT
TRBV12-3/TRBV12-4	TRBJ2-1	ASSSTPRNEQF
TRBV5-1	TRBJ2-3	ASRFAGGTDTQY
TRBV28	TRBJ2-3	ASSFVSTDTQY
TRBV5-1	TRBJ1-2	ASSLEGPGSDYT
TRBV28	TRBJ1-1	ASTPQAGVNTEAF
TRBV5-1	TRBJ2-7	ASATGFSYEQY
TRBV5-1	TRBJ2-1	ASGKQSPTSGSSVGNEQF
TRBV19	TRBJ2-3	ASSMTGTVDTQY
TRBV5-4	TRBJ1-2	ASSRDSGLSGYT
TRBV28	TRBJ2-2	ASSLVGEGTGELF
TRBV10-3	TRBJ1-1	AISETGTGTEAF